These 10 T cell receptor beta chains share one sample of origin, sequenced in a study of blood T cells in healthy people across ages. For the second PCR, which ran for about 6 to 12 cycles, a sample-barcoded 5' primer and a J-beta primer mix were used. TCRdb analysed the 5' RACE reads with MiXCR anew, one entry per CDR3 protein. The data show hundreds of thousands of distinct CDR3 sequences, 40% to 45% seen once. Sequencing used blood. These TCRs come from an older woman in good health.

This clonotype has a count of ten or more. The chain uses TRBV6-1 and TRBJ2-5, with D perhaps matching TRBD1 (5 bases). The CDR3 is 15 residues long. Looked up from germline, CDR1 is MNHNS and CDR2 is SASEGT. The V gene lost 7 bases and the J gene lost 2 bases, with 17 bases spanning the gap. This CDR3 is CASNRERQRQETQYF. CDR3 nucleotides: TGTGCCAGCAATCGAGAGCGACAGAGACAAGAGACCCAGTACTTC.

This chain joins TRBV5-6 and TRBJ2-7; D perhaps matches TRBD1 (6 bases). The CDR3 extends over 13 amino acids. Trimming stripped 2 bases from V and 3 bases from J, with 9 bases between. CDR1 and CDR2 from the germline V gene are SGHDT and YYEEEE. The CDR3 DNA sequence: TGTGCCAGCAGCTTCAGGGGAATCTACGAGCAGTACTTC. It translates to CASSFRGIYEQYF.

This sequence joins TRBV20-1 and TRBJ1-1; D gene unclear. This CDR3 has 11 amino acids. Deletions cut 1 base from V and 8 bases from J, with 8 bases between. Germline V gene lookup returns CDR1 DFQATT and CDR2 SNEGSKA (reference sequence). CDR3 sequence reads: CSARGRVEAFF. CDR3 DNA sequence: TGCAGTGCTAGAGGACGAGTCGAAGCTTTCTTT.

A few counts support this clonotype. This may come from a read error, since a much larger clone is one base off. The gene calls are TRBV7-9 and TRBJ2-6, with unresolved D. The CDR3 spans 15 residues. Trimming stripped 1 base from V and 0 bases from J, with 4 bases between. The germline V gene has CDR1 SEHNR and CDR2 FQNEAQ (reference sequence). The CDR3 loop reads CASSLVSSGANVLTF. The CDR3 coding sequence is TGTGCCAGCAGCTTAGTCAGCTCTGGGGCCAACGTCCTGACTTTC.

This clonotype was detected a few times. Relative to the germline gene, one junction end is altered; a read error may explain this. The chain employs TRBV11-2 and TRBJ2-1, with D uncertain. This CDR3 spans 13 amino acids. Germline-derived CDR1 and CDR2 are SGHAT and FQNNGV. The CDR3 bases are TGTGCCAGCAGCGTAGAAGCGTCCAATGAGCAGTTCTTC. This encodes CASSVEASNEQFF.

The chain joins TRBV7-3 to TRBJ2-1; 10 nucleotides match TRBD1. The CDR3 is made up of 16 amino acids. CDR1 and CDR2 from the germline V gene are SGHTA and FQGTGA. Trimming at V came to 6 bases and at J to 8 bases, leaving 13 bases not matched to a gene. The CDR3: CASSSSGTGDLDEQFF. CDR3 DNA: TGTGCCAGCAGTTCCTCCGGGACAGGGGATTTGGATGAGCAGTTCTTC.

This clonotype came up a few times. This chain connects TRBV6-5 to TRBJ2-7; 9 bases map to TRBD1. Germline values: CDR1 MNHEY, CDR2 SVGAGI. V dropped 0 bases and J dropped 2; count of bases not matched to a gene: 5. The CDR3 spans 16 residues. The chain's CDR3 is CASSYSNRDRAYEQYF. For the CDR3, the DNA is TGTGCCAGCAGTTACTCGAACCGGGACAGGGCCTACGAGCAGTACTTC.

This chain connects TRBV7-8 to TRBJ2-5, with a possible D match to TRBD2 (6 bases). CDR1 SGHVS and CDR2 FQNEAQ come from the germline V gene. This CDR3 contains 14 residues. Trimming took 5 bases from V and 4 from J, leaving 14 bases between them. The CDR3 is CASSAGSWGETQYF. CDR3 nucleotide sequence: TGTGCCAGCAGCGCCGGGAGTTGGGGAGAGACCCAGTACTTC.

The chain employs TRBV12-3 or TRBV12-4 and TRBJ2-5, with unresolved D. The V gene lost 2 bases and the J gene lost 5 bases, with 12 bases spanning the gap. CDR3 length: 14 residues. DNA for the CDR3: TGTGCCAGCAGTTTATCAATTGTATCGGAGACCCAGTACTTC. Translated: CASSLSIVSETQYF.

This chain links TRBV18 with TRBJ2-5, with D tentatively TRBD1 (5 bases). The CDR3 contains 15 residues. Germline V gives CDR1 KGHSH, CDR2 LQKENI. With 1 base removed from V and 4 bases from J, the gap between germline ends came to 13 bases. This CDR3 reads CASSPLRQYRETQYF. DNA for the CDR3: TGTGCCAGCTCACCACTCCGACAGTACCGAGAGACCCAGTACTTC.